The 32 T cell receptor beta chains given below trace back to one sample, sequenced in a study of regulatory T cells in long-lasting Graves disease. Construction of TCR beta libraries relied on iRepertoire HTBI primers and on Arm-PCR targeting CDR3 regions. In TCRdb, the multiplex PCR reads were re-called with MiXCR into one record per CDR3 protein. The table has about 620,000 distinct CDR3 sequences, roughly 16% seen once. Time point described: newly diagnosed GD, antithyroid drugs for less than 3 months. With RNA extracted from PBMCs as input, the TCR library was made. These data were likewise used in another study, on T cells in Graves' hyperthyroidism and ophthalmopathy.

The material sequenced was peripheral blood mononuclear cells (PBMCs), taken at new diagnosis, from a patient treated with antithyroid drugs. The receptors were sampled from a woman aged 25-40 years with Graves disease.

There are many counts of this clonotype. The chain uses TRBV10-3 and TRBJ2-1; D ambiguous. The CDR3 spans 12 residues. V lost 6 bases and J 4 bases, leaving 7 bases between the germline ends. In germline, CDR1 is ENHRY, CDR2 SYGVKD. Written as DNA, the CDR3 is TGTGCCATCAGGGACGGTTACAATGAGCAGTTCTTC. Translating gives CAIRDGYNEQFF.

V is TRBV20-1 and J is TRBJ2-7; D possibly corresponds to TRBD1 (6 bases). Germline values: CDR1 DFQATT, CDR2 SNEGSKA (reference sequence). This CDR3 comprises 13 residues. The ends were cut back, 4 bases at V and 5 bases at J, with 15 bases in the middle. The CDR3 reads CSATGHILHEQYF. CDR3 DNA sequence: TGCAGTGCTACGGGACATATTCTCCACGAGCAGTACTTC.

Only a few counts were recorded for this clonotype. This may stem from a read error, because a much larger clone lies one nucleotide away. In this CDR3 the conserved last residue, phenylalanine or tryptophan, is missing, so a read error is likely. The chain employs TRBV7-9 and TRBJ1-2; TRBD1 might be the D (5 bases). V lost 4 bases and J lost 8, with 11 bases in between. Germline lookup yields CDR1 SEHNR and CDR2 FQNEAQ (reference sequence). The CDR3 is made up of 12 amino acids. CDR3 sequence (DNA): TGTGCCAGCAGCTCGGGGCTGGACGGCTACACCCTC. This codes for CASSSGLDGYTL.

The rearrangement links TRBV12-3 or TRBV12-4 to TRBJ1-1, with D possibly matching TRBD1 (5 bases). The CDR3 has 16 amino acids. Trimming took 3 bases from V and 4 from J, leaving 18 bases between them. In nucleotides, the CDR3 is TGTGCCAGCAGTTTTTGGGGGGACCCTGGGCGCACTGAAGCTTTCTTT. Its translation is CASSFWGDPGRTEAFF.

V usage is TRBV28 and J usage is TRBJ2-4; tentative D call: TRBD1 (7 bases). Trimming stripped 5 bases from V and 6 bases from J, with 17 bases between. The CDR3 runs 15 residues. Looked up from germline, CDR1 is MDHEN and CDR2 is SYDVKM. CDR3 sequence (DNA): TGTGCCAGCAGTCCCCGCGGCCAGGGGGGAAACATTCAGTACTTC. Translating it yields CASSPRGQGGNIQYF.

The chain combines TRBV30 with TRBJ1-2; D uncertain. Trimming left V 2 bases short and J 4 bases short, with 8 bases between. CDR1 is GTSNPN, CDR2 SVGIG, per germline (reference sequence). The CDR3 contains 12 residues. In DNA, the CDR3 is TGTGCCTGGAGTCCCGGACCCTATGGCTACACCTTC. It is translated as CAWSPGPYGYTF.

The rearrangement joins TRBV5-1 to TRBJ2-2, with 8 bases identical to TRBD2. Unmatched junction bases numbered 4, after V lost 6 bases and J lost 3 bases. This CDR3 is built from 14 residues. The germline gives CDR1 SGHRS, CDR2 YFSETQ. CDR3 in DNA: TGCGCCAGCAATGAAGCGGGAGACACCGGGGAGCTGTTTTTT. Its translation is CASNEAGDTGELFF.

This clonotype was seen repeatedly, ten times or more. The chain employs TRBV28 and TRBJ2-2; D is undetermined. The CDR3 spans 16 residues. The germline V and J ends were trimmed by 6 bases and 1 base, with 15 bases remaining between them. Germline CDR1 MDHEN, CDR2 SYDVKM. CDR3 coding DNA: TGTGCCAGCAGCCGCTGGGGTGGGCAGAACACCGGGGAGCTGTTTTTT. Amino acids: CASSRWGGQNTGELFF.

Here the CDR3 reads CASSLVPSGTANTGELFF. The CDR3 bases are TGCGCCAGCAGCTTGGTTCCATCCGGGACGGCGAACACCGGGGAGCTGTTTTTT. V is TRBV5-1 and J is TRBJ2-2; D possibly matches TRBD1 or TRBD2 (5 bases each). There are 18 residues in the CDR3. Germline V gives CDR1 SGHRS, CDR2 YFSETQ. V was cut by 0 bases and J by 0 bases, with 15 bases left in between.

The CDR3 nucleotides read TGCAGTGCTAGATCGTCTTTAGGGAATAATGAAAAACTGTTTTTT. The encoded protein is CSARSSLGNNEKLFF. V gene TRBV20-1 combines with J gene TRBJ1-4, with D uncertain. Germline loops: CDR1 DFQATT, CDR2 SNEGSKA (reference sequence). There are 15 residues in the CDR3. The V end was cut by 2 bases, the J end by 4 bases, with 14 bases between.

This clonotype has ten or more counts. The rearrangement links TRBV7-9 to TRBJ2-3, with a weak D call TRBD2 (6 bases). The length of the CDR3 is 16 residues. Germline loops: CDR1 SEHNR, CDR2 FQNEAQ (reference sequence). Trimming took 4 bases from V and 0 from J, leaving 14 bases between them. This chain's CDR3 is CASSSKPGLSTDTQYF. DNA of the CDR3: TGTGCCAGCAGCTCAAAACCGGGACTTAGCACAGATACGCAGTATTTT.

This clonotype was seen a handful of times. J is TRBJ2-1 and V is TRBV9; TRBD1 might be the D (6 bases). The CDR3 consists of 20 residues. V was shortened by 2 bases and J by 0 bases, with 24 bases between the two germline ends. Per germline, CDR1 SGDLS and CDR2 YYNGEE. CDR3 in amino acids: CASSVDRTVSGISSYNEQFF. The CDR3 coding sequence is TGTGCCAGCAGCGTGGATAGGACAGTCTCCGGGATTAGCTCCTACAATGAGCAGTTCTTC.

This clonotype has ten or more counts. CDR3 nucleotides: TGTGCCAGCAGCGCAAGGGGGGGCTCCTACGAGCAGTACTTC. The encoded protein is CASSARGGSYEQYF. The chain is built from TRBV9 and TRBJ2-7, with D perhaps TRBD2 (7 bases). The V end was cut by 3 bases, the J end by 0 bases, with 10 bases between. The CDR3 has 14 residues. Looked up from germline, CDR1 is SGDLS and CDR2 is YYNGEE.

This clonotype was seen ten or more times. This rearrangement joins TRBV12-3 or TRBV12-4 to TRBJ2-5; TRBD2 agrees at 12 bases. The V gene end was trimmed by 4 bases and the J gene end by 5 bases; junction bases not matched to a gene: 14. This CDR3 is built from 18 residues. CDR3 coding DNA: TGTGCCAGCAGTTGGACAAATATACTAGCGGGAGGAGGGGAGACCCAGTACTTC. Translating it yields CASSWTNILAGGGETQYF.

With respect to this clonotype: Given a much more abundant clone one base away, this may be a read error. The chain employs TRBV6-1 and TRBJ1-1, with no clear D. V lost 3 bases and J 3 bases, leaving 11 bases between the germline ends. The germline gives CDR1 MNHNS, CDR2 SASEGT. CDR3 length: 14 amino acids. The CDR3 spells CASSEVTVDTEAFF. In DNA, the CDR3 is TGTGCCAGCAGTGAGGTGACGGTGGACACTGAAGCTTTCTTT.

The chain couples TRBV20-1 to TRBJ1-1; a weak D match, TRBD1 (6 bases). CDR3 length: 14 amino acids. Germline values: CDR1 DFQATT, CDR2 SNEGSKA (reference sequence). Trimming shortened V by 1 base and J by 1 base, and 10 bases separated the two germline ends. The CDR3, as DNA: TGCAGTGCTAGAGCTGACAGGAAGAACACTGAAGCTTTCTTT. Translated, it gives CSARADRKNTEAFF.

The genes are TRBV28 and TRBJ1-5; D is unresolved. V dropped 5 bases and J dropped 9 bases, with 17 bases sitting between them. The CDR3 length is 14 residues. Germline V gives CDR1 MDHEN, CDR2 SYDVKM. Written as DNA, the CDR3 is TGTGCCAGCAGTAACTGGCAGCAAGGGCTGCCCCAGCATTTT. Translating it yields CASSNWQQGLPQHF.

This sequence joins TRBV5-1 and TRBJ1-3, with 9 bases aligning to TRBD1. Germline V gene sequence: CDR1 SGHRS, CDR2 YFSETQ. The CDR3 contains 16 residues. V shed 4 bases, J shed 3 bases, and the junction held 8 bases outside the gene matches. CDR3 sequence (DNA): TGCGCCAGCAGCGAAACACAGGGGGCTCGTGGAAACACCATATATTTT. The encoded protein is CASSETQGARGNTIYF.

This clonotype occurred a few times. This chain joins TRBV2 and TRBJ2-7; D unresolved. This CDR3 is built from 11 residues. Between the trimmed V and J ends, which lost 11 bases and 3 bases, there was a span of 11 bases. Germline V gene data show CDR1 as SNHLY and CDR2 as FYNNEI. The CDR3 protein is CACDMFYEQYF. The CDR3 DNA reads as TGTGCCTGCGATATGTTCTACGAGCAGTACTTC.

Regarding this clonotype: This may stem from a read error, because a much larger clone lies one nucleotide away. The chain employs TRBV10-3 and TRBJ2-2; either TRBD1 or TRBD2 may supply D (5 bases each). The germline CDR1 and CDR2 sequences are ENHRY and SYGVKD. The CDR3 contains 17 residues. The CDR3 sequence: CASSGANGTPGTGELFF. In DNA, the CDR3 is TGTGCCAGCAGTGGGGCTAACGGGACGCCGGGCACCGGGGAGCTGTTTTTT.

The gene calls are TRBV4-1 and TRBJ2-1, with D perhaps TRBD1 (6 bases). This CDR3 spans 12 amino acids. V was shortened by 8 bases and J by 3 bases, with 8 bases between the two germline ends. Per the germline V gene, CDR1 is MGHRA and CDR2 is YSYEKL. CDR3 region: CASGQIYNEQFF. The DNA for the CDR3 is TGCGCCAGCGGACAGATCTACAATGAGCAGTTCTTC.

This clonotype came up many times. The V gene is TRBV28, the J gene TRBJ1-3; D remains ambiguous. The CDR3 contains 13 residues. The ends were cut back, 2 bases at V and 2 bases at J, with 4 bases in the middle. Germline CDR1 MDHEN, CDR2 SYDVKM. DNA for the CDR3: TGTGCCAGCAGTTTACTCGCTGGAAACACCATATATTTT. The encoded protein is CASSLLAGNTIYF.

The CDR3 region is CAWSKRQGEKLFF. The DNA of the CDR3 is TGTGCCTGGAGTAAACGCCAGGGGGAAAAACTGTTTTTT. The V call is TRBV30, the J call TRBJ1-4; maybe TRBD1 (6 bases). Trimming removed 2 bases from V and 8 bases from J, with 12 bases in between. The CDR3 has 13 amino acids. CDR1 and CDR2 from the germline V gene are GTSNPN and SVGIG (reference sequence).

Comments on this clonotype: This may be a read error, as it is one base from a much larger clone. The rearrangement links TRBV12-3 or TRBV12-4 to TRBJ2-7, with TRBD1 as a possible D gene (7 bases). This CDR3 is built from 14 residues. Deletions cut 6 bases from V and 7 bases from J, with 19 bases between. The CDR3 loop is CASRRRQGGDEQYF. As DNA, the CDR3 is TGTGCCAGCAGGCGACGACAGGGAGGTGATGAGCAGTACTTC.

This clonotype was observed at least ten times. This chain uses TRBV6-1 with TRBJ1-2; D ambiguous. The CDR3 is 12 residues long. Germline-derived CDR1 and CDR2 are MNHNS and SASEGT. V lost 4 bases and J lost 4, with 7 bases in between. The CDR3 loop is CASSVQIYGYTF. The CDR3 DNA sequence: TGTGCCAGCAGTGTCCAGATCTATGGCTACACCTTC.

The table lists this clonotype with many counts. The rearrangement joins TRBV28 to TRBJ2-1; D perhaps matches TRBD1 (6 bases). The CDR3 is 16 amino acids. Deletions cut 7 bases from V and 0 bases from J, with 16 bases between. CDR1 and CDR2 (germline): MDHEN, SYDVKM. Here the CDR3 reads CASTPQGISSYNEQFF. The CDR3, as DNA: TGTGCCAGCACCCCTCAGGGGATCAGCTCCTACAATGAGCAGTTCTTC.

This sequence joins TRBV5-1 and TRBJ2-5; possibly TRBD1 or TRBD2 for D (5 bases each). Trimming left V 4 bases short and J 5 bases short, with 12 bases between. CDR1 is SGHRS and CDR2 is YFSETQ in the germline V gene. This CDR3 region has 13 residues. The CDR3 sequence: CASSEGRRETQYF. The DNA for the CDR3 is TGCGCCAGCAGCGAGGGACGGCGGGAGACCCAGTACTTC.

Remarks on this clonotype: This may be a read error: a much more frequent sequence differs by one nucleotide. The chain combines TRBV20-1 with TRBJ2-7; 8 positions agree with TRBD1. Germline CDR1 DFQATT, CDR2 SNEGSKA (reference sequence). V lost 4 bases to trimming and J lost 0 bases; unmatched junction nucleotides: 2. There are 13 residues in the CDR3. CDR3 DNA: TGCAGTGCTAATCAGGGGGCCTCCTACGAGCAGTACTTC. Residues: CSANQGASYEQYF.

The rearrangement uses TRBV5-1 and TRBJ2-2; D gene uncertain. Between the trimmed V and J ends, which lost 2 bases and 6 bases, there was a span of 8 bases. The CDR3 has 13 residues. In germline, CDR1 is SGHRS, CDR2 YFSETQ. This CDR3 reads CASSFQESGELFF. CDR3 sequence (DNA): TGCGCCAGCAGCTTCCAGGAATCCGGGGAGCTGTTTTTT.

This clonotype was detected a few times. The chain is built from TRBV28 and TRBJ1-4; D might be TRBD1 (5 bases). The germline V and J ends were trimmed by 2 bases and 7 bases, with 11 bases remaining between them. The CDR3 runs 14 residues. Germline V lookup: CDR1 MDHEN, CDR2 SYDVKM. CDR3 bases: TGTGCCAGCAGTTTAGGGACTACCCCTGAAAAACTGTTTTTT. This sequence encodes CASSLGTTPEKLFF.

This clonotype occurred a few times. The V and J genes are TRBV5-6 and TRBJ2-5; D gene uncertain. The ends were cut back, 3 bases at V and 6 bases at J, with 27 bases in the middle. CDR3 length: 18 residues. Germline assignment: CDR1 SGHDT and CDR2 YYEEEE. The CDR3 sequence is CASSSLFRTAVELQTQYF. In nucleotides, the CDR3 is TGTGCCAGCAGCTCTCTTTTTCGGACCGCCGTCGAGTTACAGACCCAGTACTTC.

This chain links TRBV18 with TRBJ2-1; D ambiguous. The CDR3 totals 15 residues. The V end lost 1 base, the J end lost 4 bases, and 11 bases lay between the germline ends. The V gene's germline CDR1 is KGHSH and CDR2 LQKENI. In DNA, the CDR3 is TGTGCCAGCTCACCACAGGCTATTAGGTACAATGAGCAGTTCTTC. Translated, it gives CASSPQAIRYNEQFF.